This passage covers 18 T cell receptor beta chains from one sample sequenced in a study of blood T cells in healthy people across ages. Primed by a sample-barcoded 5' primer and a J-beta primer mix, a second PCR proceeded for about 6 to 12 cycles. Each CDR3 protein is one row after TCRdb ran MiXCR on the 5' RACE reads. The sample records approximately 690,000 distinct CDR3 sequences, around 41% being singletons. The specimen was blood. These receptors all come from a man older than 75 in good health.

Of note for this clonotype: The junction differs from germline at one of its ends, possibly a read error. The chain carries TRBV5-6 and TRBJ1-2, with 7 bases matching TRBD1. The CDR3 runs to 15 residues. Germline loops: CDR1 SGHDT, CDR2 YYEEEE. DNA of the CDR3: TGTGCTAGCAGCTTGGACCTAGGGGGCGGCTATGGCCACACCTTC. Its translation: CASSLDLGGGYGHTF.

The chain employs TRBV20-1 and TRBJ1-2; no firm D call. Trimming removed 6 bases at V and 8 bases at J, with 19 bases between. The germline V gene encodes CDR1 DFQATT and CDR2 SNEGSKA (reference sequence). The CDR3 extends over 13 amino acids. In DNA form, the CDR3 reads TGCAGTGCCCCTCAAGTGGGAACGGGGGGCTACACCTTC. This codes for CSAPQVGTGGYTF.

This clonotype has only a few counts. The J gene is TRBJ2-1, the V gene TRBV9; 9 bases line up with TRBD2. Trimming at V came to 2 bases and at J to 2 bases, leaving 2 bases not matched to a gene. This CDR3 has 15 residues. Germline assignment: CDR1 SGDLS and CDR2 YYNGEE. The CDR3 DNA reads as TGTGCCAGCAGCGTGGCTAGCGGGACCTACAATGAGCAGTTCTTC. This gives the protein CASSVASGTYNEQFF.

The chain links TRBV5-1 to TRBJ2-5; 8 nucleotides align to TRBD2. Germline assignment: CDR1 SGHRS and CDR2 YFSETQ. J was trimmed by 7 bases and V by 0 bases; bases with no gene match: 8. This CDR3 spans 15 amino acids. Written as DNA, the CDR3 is TGCGCCAGCAGCTTGGTTAGCGGGGCACTTCGGACCCAGTACTTC. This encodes CASSLVSGALRTQYF.

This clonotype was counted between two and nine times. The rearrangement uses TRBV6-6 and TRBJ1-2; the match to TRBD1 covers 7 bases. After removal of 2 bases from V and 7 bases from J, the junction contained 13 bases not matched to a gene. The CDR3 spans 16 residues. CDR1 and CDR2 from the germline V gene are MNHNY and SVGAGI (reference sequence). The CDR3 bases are TGTGCCAGCAGTTACGCCAGGGGGGCTCTTGCGGGTGGCTACACCTTC. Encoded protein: CASSYARGALAGGYTF.

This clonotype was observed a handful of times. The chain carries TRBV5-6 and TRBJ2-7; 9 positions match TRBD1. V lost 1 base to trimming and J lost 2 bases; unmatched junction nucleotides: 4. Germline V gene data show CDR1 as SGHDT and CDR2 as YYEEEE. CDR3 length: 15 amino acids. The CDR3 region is CASSLWGQGAYEQYF. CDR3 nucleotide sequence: TGTGCCAGCAGCTTGTGGGGACAGGGCGCCTACGAGCAGTACTTC.

The DNA for the CDR3 is TGTGCCAGCAGCTTAGCGTCCAGGGGAGGCTATGGCTACACCTTC. Amino acids: CASSLASRGGYGYTF. The J gene is TRBJ1-2, the V gene TRBV7-2; maybe TRBD1 (6 bases). This CDR3 spans 15 amino acids. V was clipped by 0 bases and J by 4 bases, with 12 bases between them. The V gene's germline CDR1 is SGHTA and CDR2 FQGNSA.

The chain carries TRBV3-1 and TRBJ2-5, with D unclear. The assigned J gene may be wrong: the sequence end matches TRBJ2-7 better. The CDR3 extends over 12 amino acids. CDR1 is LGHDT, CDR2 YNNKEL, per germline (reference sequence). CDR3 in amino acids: CASSPADHEQYF. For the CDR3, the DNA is TGTGCCAGCAGTCCGGCGGACCACGAGCAGTACTTC.

The CDR3 protein is CSVLGTGYGYTF. The CDR3 DNA follows: TGCAGCGTCCTAGGGACAGGCTATGGCTACACCTTC. The chain couples TRBV29-1 to TRBJ1-2; 8 bases match TRBD1. This CDR3 has 12 amino acids. J gave up 4 bases and V 6 bases, and 4 bases lay outside the gene matches. From germline, CDR1 is SQVTM and CDR2 ANQGSEA.

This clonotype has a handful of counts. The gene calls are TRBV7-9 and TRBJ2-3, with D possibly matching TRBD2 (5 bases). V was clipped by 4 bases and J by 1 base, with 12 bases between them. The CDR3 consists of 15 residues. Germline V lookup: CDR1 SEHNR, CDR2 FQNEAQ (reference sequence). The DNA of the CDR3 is TGTGCCAGCAGCTCCCCTAACGGGGGCACAGATACGCAGTATTTT. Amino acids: CASSSPNGGTDTQYF.

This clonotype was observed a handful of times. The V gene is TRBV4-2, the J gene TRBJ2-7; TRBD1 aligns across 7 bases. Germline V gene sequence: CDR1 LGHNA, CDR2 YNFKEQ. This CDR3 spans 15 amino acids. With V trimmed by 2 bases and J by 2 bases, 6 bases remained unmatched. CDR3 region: CASSQPDRPPYEQYF. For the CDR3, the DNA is TGTGCCAGCAGCCAACCGGACAGGCCGCCCTACGAGCAGTACTTC.

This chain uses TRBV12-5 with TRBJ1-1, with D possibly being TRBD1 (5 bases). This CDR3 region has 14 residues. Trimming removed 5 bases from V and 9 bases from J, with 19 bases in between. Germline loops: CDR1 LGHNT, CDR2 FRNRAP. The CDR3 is CASGSWDAGNQAFF. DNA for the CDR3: TGTGCTAGTGGTAGCTGGGACGCAGGAAATCAAGCTTTCTTT. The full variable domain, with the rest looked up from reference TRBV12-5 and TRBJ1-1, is DARVTQTPRHKVTEMGQEVTMRCQPILGHNTVFWYRQTMMQGLELLAYFRNRAPLDDSGMPKDRFSAEMPDATLATLKIQPSEPRDSAVYFCASGSWDAGNQAFFGQGTRLTVV.

DNA of the CDR3: TGTGCCAGCAGCGCCTGGGGCCGGGGAGATACGCAGTATTTT. Translated, it gives CASSAWGRGDTQYF. This sequence joins TRBV7-2 and TRBJ2-3, with D perhaps assigned TRBD1 or TRBD2 (5 bases each). The germline V gene has CDR1 SGHTA and CDR2 FQGNSA. This CDR3 spans 14 amino acids. The germline V and J ends were trimmed by 5 bases and 5 bases, with 14 bases remaining between them. The complete variable domain, with remaining parts taken from reference TRBV7-2 and TRBJ2-3, reads GAGVSQSPSNKVTEKGKDVELRCDPISGHTALYWYRQSLGQGLEFLIYFQGNSAPDKSGLPSDRFSAERTGGSVSTLTIQRTQQEDSAVYLCASSAWGRGDTQYFGPGTRLTVL.

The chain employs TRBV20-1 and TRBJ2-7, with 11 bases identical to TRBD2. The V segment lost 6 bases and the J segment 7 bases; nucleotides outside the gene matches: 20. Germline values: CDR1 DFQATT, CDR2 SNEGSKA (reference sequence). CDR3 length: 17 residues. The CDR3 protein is CSAGLAGGRPYNNEQYF. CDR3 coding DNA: TGCAGTGCCGGTCTAGCGGGAGGTCGACCGTACAACAATGAGCAGTACTTC.

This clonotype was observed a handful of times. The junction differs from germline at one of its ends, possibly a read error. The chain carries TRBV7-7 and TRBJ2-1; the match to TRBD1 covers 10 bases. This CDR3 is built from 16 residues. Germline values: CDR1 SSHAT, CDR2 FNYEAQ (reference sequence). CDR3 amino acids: CASSPTGGTGVNEQFF. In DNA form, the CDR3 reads TGTGCTAGCAGCCCGACGGGCGGGACAGGGGTCAATGAGCAGTTCTTC.

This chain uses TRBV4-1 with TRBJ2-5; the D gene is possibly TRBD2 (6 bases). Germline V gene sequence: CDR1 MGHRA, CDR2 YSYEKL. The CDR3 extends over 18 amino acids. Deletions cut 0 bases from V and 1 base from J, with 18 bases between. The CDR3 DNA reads TGCGCCAGCAGCCAAGAAGCTCGGGGGACCTCTTTCCAAGAGACCCAGTACTTC. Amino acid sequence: CASSQEARGTSFQETQYF.

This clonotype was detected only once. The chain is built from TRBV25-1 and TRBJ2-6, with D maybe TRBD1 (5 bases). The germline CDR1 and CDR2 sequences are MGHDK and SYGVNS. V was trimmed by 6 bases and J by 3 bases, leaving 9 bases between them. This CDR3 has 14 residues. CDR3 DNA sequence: TGTGCCAGCAGGGACAACTGTGGGGCCAACGTCCTGACTTTC. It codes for CASRDNCGANVLTF.

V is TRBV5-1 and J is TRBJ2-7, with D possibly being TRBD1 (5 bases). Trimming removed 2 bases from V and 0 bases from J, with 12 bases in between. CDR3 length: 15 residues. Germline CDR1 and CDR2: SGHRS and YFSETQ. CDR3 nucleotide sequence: TGCGCCAGCAGCTTCTCAACAGGAAACTCCTACGAGCAGTACTTC. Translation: CASSFSTGNSYEQYF.